This passage covers 9 T cell receptor beta chains from one sample sequenced in a study of T cell repertoires in ileal Crohn's disease. This table comes from immunoSEQ multiplex PCR, and its TCRdb copy is limited to in-frame clones, with some not included. The sample carries about 8,200 clones, roughly 96% recorded once. Sequenced: ileal tissue. Receptors were obtained from an adult with Crohn's disease.

This clone has only one observation. The genes are TRBV6-5 and TRBJ2-3; 9 bases line up with TRBD2. The trim removed 6 bases at V and 2 bases at J, leaving 6 bases unmatched. The CDR3 has 15 residues. Germline assignment: CDR1 MNHEY and CDR2 SVGAGI. The CDR3 region is CASRLSGGNTDTQYF. The CDR3 nucleotides are TGTGCCAGCAGACTCAGCGGGGGGAACACAGATACGCAGTATTTT.

The chain recombines TRBV5-1 with TRBJ1-2, with 10 bases that match TRBD1. V lost 3 bases and J lost 7; bases outside the gene matches: 6. The CDR3 runs 14 residues. CDR1 and CDR2 (germline): SGHRS, YFSETQ. Here the CDR3 reads CASSYGQGVPGYTF. The CDR3 DNA reads as TGCGCCAGCAGCTATGGACAGGGGGTACCTGGCTACACCTTC.

This clone was detected once. This chain connects TRBV6-5 to TRBJ2-3, with D perhaps matching TRBD1 (6 bases). The CDR3 sequence is 14 residues long. Germline V lookup: CDR1 MNHEY, CDR2 SVGAGI. V was cut by 8 bases and J by 3 bases, with 15 bases left in between. The CDR3 bases are TGTGCCAGCCCCCAGGGGCAGGGGACAGATACGCAGTATTTT. Translation: CASPQGQGTDTQYF.

This clone was seen only once. The chain has TRBV6-1 and TRBJ1-2; 8 nucleotides agree with TRBD1. J lost 0 bases, V lost 7 bases, and 7 bases had no gene match. The CDR3 spans 15 residues. CDR1 is MNHNS, CDR2 SASEGT, per germline. The CDR3, as DNA: TGTGCCAGCAAGGCAGGGGGCATAGCTAACTATGGCTACACCTTC. Translating gives CASKAGGIANYGYTF.

V and J are TRBV29-1 and TRBJ2-7, with 9 nucleotides matching TRBD1. The junction had 2 bases not matched to a gene; V was cut back by 5 bases and J by 0 bases. The CDR3 covers 13 residues. Germline-derived CDR1 and CDR2 are SQVTM and ANQGSEA. The CDR3 loop is CSVRDRDSYEQYF. The CDR3 coding sequence is TGCAGCGTTCGGGACAGGGACTCCTACGAGCAGTACTTC.

The chain carries TRBV13 and TRBJ1-6; a weak D match, TRBD1 (6 bases). This CDR3 has 14 amino acids. V dropped 8 bases and J dropped 10 bases, with 18 bases sitting between them. Per germline, CDR1 PRHDT and CDR2 FYEKMQ (reference sequence). The CDR3 reads CASQIRDIFSPLHF. The CDR3 DNA is TGTGCCAGCCAAATCCGGGACATATTCTCACCCCTCCACTTT. Supplemented by reference TRBV13 and TRBJ1-6, the full variable domain reads AAGVIQSPRHLIKEKRETATLKCYPIPRHDTVYWYQQGPGQDPQFLISFYEKMQSDKGSIPDRFSAQQFSDYHSELNMSSLELGDSALYFCASQIRDIFSPLHFGNGTRLTVT.

The V and J genes are TRBV11-2 and TRBJ2-3; D perhaps matches TRBD2 (6 bases). This CDR3 has 14 residues. Per the germline V gene, CDR1 is SGHAT and CDR2 is FQNNGV. Trimming pared 3 bases from V and 1 base from J, leaving 8 bases between. The CDR3 DNA is TGTGCCAGCAGCTTGCAGCGGGGCACAGATACGCAGTATTTT. Its protein product is CASSLQRGTDTQYF.

The chain has TRBV5-1 and TRBJ2-7, with TRBD2 matching 12 bases. CDR1 SGHRS and CDR2 YFSETQ come from the germline V gene. J gave up 6 bases and V 0 bases, and 4 bases lay outside the gene matches. This CDR3 has 15 amino acids. CDR3 sequence (DNA): TGCGCCAGCAGCTTGGGGACTAGCGGGGCTCTCGAGCAGTACGTC. Its translation: CASSLGTSGALEQYV.

The gene calls are TRBV7-2 and TRBJ2-6; D unclear. Germline V gives CDR1 SGHTA, CDR2 FQGNSA. V was pared by 3 bases and J by 1 base, with 10 bases between. The CDR3 is 16 residues long. CDR3 sequence reads: CASSFSELSGANVLTF. The CDR3 coding sequence is TGTGCCAGCAGCTTCTCGGAGCTGTCTGGGGCCAACGTCCTGACTTTC.